The 29 T cell receptor beta chains reported below all come from one sample, sequenced in a study of shared clonotypes between healthy human individuals. Profiling relied on immunoSEQ multiplex PCR, and the TCRdb table lists in-frame clones only, not all of them. In the table there are around 510,000 clones, around 77% of which are singletons. The sequencing sample was made of PBMCs. The receptor set was obtained from a middle-aged woman in good health. Some clones in this sample may be carry-over from other donors' samples.

Comments on this clone: This likely traces to a read error, being one base from a far larger clone. This chain links TRBV28 with TRBJ1-2; no clear D gene. Germline CDR1 and CDR2: MDHEN and SYDVKM. This CDR3 region has 12 residues. CDR3 in amino acids: CAGSFGVDGYTF. For the CDR3, the DNA is TGTGCCGGCAGTTTCGGGGTTGATGGCTACACCTTC.

This clone occurred a few times. Other nucleotide sequences from this sample produce the same CDR3. V is TRBV9 and J is TRBJ2-1, with 8 bases identical to TRBD2. CDR1 SGDLS and CDR2 YYNGEE come from the germline V gene. The length of the CDR3 is 15 residues. Germline trimming cut 0 bases from V and 6 bases from J; bases unmatched to any gene: 5. The CDR3 sequence: CASSVEGTRGNEQFF. In nucleotides, the CDR3 is TGTGCCAGCAGCGTAGAAGGGACTAGGGGCAATGAGCAGTTCTTC.

Concerning this clone itself: The same CDR3 arises from other DNA sequences in this sample as well. The V gene is TRBV18, the J gene TRBJ2-7, with 7 bases lining up with TRBD2. Germline CDR1 is KGHSH and CDR2 is LQKENI. V lost 3 bases, J lost 4 bases, and 6 bases stayed unmatched. This CDR3 has 14 residues. The CDR3 region has the DNA TGTGCCAGCTCACCCCCGGGACTACCTTACGAGCAGTACTTC. This gives the protein CASSPPGLPYEQYF.

The chain employs TRBV18 and TRBJ2-5; no clear D gene. TRBJ2-7 explains the end of the DNA better; the J call may be wrong. There are 14 residues in the CDR3. CDR1 is KGHSH, CDR2 LQKENI, per germline. CDR3 sequence reads: CASSSADGSYEQYF. Written as DNA, the CDR3 is TGTGCCAGCTCATCCGCGGACGGGTCCTACGAGCAGTACTTC.

The J gene is TRBJ2-2, the V gene TRBV30; 8 bases are shared with TRBD1. The CDR3 has 17 residues. Losses at the gene ends were 2 bases for V and 7 bases for J; bases not matched to a gene: 15. Germline assignment: CDR1 GTSNPN and CDR2 SVGIG (reference sequence). The CDR3 DNA reads TGTGCCTGGAGTTCGGGCAGGGGGCTCCAAATCGACGGGGAGCTGTTTTTT. Residues: CAWSSGRGLQIDGELFF.

This sequence joins TRBV11-2 and TRBJ2-2, with TRBD1 as a possible D gene (7 bases). Germline V gene sequence: CDR1 SGHAT, CDR2 FQNNGV. This CDR3 is 13 amino acids long. With 8 bases removed from V and 7 bases from J, the gap between germline ends came to 14 bases. The CDR3 DNA is TGTGCCAGCGGGCAGGGGGGACACGGGGAGCTGTTTTTT. Amino acids: CASGQGGHGELFF.

The gene calls are TRBV7-2 and TRBJ2-7, with 8 bases lining up with TRBD1. This CDR3 spans 13 amino acids. V lost 5 bases, J lost 1 base, and 1 base stayed unmatched. Germline values: CDR1 SGHTA, CDR2 FQGNSA. Here the CDR3 reads CASSRQGSYEQYF. In DNA form, the CDR3 reads TGTGCCAGCAGCCGACAGGGGTCCTACGAGCAGTACTTC.

This clone occurred a few times. The CDR3 region has the DNA TGTGCCAGCAGCCGACTAGGTGGTGAAGAGACCCAGTACTTC. Translating it yields CASSRLGGEETQYF. V is TRBV7-7 and J is TRBJ2-5; D possibly corresponds to TRBD2 (6 bases). Germline V gene sequence: CDR1 SSHAT, CDR2 FNYEAQ (reference sequence). Trimming shortened V by 5 bases and J by 3 bases, and 13 bases separated the two germline ends. This CDR3 is built from 14 residues.

This chain connects TRBV11-2 to TRBJ2-1, with 10 bases identical to TRBD2. Trimming removed 3 bases from V and 5 bases from J; junction bases left unmatched: 4. The CDR3 is 15 residues long. Germline V CDR1 and CDR2: SGHAT, FQNNGV. CDR3 protein: CASSFTSGANNEQFF. The CDR3 nucleotides read TGTGCCAGCAGCTTTACTAGCGGGGCAAACAATGAGCAGTTCTTC. The full variable domain, completed using reference TRBV11-2 and TRBJ2-1, is EAGVAQSPRYKIIEKRQSVAFWCNPISGHATLYWYQQILGQGPKLLIQFQNNGVVDDSQLPKDRFSAERLKGVDSTLKIQPAKLEDSAVYLCASSFTSGANNEQFFGPGTRLTVL.

The chain joins TRBV28 to TRBJ2-1; 11 positions match TRBD2. The V segment lost 6 bases and the J segment 4 bases; nucleotides outside the gene matches: 5. Germline CDR1 MDHEN, CDR2 SYDVKM. This CDR3 region has 15 residues. As DNA, the CDR3 is TGTGCCAGCAGATTCACTAGCGGGAGTTACAATGAGCAGTTCTTC. This gives the protein CASRFTSGSYNEQFF. Full variable domain (outside the CDR3, taken from reference TRBV28 and TRBJ2-1): DVKVTQSSRYLVKRTGEKVFLECVQDMDHENMFWYRQDPGLGLRLIYFSYDVKMKEKGDIPEGYSVSREKKERFSLILESASTNQTSMYLCASRFTSGSYNEQFFGPGTRLTVL.

The CDR3 DNA is TGTGCCAGCGTCCAGGGGGGGGGTTATGAAGCTTTCTTT. It yields the protein CASVQGGGYEAFF. V gene TRBV28 combines with J gene TRBJ1-1; 7 bases are shared with TRBD1. Looked up from germline, CDR1 is MDHEN and CDR2 is SYDVKM. CDR3 length: 13 amino acids. J gave up 7 bases and V 8 bases, and 10 bases lay outside the gene matches.

The chain carries TRBV12-5 and TRBJ1-2, with TRBD1 matching 9 bases. The CDR3 is 16 amino acids. The V segment lost 1 base and the J segment 7 bases; nucleotides outside the gene matches: 10. Per the germline V gene, CDR1 is LGHNT and CDR2 is FRNRAP. CDR3 amino acids: CASGLDRDRDYGGYTF. CDR3 bases: TGTGCTAGTGGTTTGGACCGGGACAGGGATTATGGTGGCTACACCTTC.

The chain is built from TRBV6-6 and TRBJ2-1, with TRBD2 identical over 8 bases. The CDR3 runs to 15 residues. Germline-derived CDR1 and CDR2 are MNHNY and SVGAGI (reference sequence). V lost 6 bases and J lost 5; bases outside the gene matches: 9. CDR3 residues: CASRHTSGVDNEQFF. The CDR3 DNA follows: TGTGCCAGCAGGCATACTAGCGGAGTCGACAATGAGCAGTTCTTC.

This rearrangement joins TRBV5-1 to TRBJ2-5; 8 bases map to TRBD1. The J call may be mistaken, given a closer DNA end match to TRBJ2-7. The CDR3 has 13 amino acids. The germline V gene has CDR1 SGHRS and CDR2 YFSETQ. CDR3 sequence reads: CASSWTGNYEQYF. CDR3 sequence (DNA): TGCGCCAGCAGCTGGACAGGGAACTACGAGCAGTACTTC.

This chain connects TRBV6-1 to TRBJ1-5; D may be TRBD1 (6 bases). CDR3 length: 13 amino acids. Germline loops: CDR1 MNHNS, CDR2 SASEGT. The DNA for the CDR3 is TGTGCGGCAGGGGCCTTAGGCAATCAGCCCCAGCATTTT. This encodes CAAGALGNQPQHF.

V is TRBV6-4 and J is TRBJ2-1, with 12 bases matching TRBD2. The CDR3 is 14 amino acids. In germline, CDR1 is MRHNA, CDR2 SNTAGT. The J segment lost 5 bases and the V segment lost 6 bases, leaving 2 bases of the junction unmatched. CDR3 sequence (DNA): TGTGCCAGCAGAAGGACTAGCGGGGACAATGAGCAGTTCTTC. It is translated as CASRRTSGDNEQFF.

In its sample, this clone was seen once. The chain uses TRBV5-1 and TRBJ2-1; 8 nucleotides agree with TRBD2. The V and J ends lost 7 bases and 2 bases, in that order; junction bases with no gene match: 5. The germline V gene encodes CDR1 SGHRS and CDR2 YFSETQ. The CDR3 length is 14 residues. The chain's CDR3 is CASAPGGPYNEQFF. DNA for the CDR3: TGCGCCAGCGCTCCGGGAGGGCCCTACAATGAGCAGTTCTTC.

This chain joins TRBV4-3 and TRBJ2-7, with D perhaps matching TRBD2 (6 bases). The CDR3 runs 15 residues. The germline V gene has CDR1 LGHNA and CDR2 YSLEER. With 0 bases removed from V and 0 bases from J, the gap between germline ends came to 9 bases. The CDR3 is CASSQDLADSYEQYF. In DNA, the CDR3 is TGCGCCAGCAGCCAAGATTTAGCGGACTCCTACGAGCAGTACTTC.

The chain recombines TRBV11-1 with TRBJ2-2; D unclear. Germline V lookup: CDR1 SGHAT, CDR2 FQDESV (reference sequence). This CDR3 has 15 residues. Trimming removed 3 bases from V and 1 base from J, with 9 bases in between. Here the CDR3 reads CASSLHTQNTGELFF. The DNA of the CDR3 is TGTGCCAGCAGCTTGCATACCCAGAACACCGGGGAGCTGTTTTTT.

The chain carries TRBV29-1 and TRBJ2-3; 9 bases agree with TRBD2. Germline V gives CDR1 SQVTM, CDR2 ANQGSEA. The V segment lost 5 bases and the J segment 2 bases; nucleotides outside the gene matches: 5. The CDR3 contains 14 residues. CDR3 residues: CSVMTSGLTDTQYF. The DNA of the CDR3 is TGCAGCGTTATGACTAGCGGACTCACAGATACGCAGTATTTT.

The chain has TRBV5-4 and TRBJ2-7; 11 bases are a match to TRBD2. The germline CDR1 and CDR2 sequences are SGHNT and YYREEE (reference sequence). The CDR3 extends over 15 amino acids. Trimming cost V 4 bases and J 4 bases; bases outside gene matches: 7. CDR3 DNA sequence: TGTGCCAGCAGCGCGGGACTAGCGGTCACGTACGAGCAGTACTTC. As protein: CASSAGLAVTYEQYF.

This sequence joins TRBV28 and TRBJ2-1, with TRBD1 matching 7 bases. The junction had 9 bases not matched to a gene; V was cut back by 6 bases and J by 1 base. The CDR3 extends over 16 amino acids. The germline gives CDR1 MDHEN, CDR2 SYDVKM. The CDR3 bases are TGTGCCAGCAGACAAGACCCGGGACAGTCCTACAATGAGCAGTTCTTC. Translation: CASRQDPGQSYNEQFF.

The V gene is TRBV30, the J gene TRBJ2-5, with unresolved D. There are 15 residues in the CDR3. V dropped 3 bases and J dropped 1 base, with 15 bases sitting between them. Germline-derived CDR1 and CDR2 are GTSNPN and SVGIG (reference sequence). CDR3 nucleotide sequence: TGTGCCTGGAGGTCATTGGTCCCGCCCCAAGAGACCCAGTACTTC. Protein sequence: CAWRSLVPPQETQYF. The variable domain in full, with the rest retrieved from reference TRBV30 and TRBJ2-5, is SQTIHQWPATLVQPVGSPLSLECTVEGTSNPNLYWYRQAAGRGLQLLFYSVGIGQISSEVPQNLSASRPQDRQFILSSKKLLLSDSGFYLCAWRSLVPPQETQYFGPGTRLLVL.

The V call is TRBV28, the J call TRBJ2-5; D is possibly TRBD2 (6 bases). This CDR3 is built from 15 residues. Germline CDR1 and CDR2: MDHEN and SYDVKM. Trimming took off 5 bases at V and 5 bases at J, with 18 bases between the two ends. CDR3 region: CASSPLSGVWETQYF. The CDR3 region has the DNA TGTGCCAGCAGTCCCCTTTCGGGAGTTTGGGAGACCCAGTACTTC.

This clone has more than one count but fewer than ten. The chain recombines TRBV29-1 with TRBJ1-1; TRBD1 agrees at 7 bases. The V gene end was trimmed by 7 bases and the J gene end by 4 bases; junction bases not matched to a gene: 12. The V gene's germline CDR1 is SQVTM and CDR2 ANQGSEA. This CDR3 has 14 residues. The CDR3 loop is CSAKPQGGSTEAFF. The CDR3 DNA is TGCAGCGCCAAGCCCCAGGGGGGGAGCACTGAAGCTTTCTTT.

As for this clone: This likely traces to a read error, being one base from a far larger clone. The same CDR3 arises from other DNA sequences in this sample as well. The rearrangement joins TRBV28 to TRBJ2-4; possibly TRBD2 for D (6 bases). Looked up from germline, CDR1 is MDHEN and CDR2 is SYDVKM. This CDR3 has 13 residues. This chain's CDR3 is CASRLGILNIQYF. DNA of the CDR3: TGTGCTAGCAGACTAGGGATCCTAAACATTCAGTACTTC. Based on the CDR3 plus reference TRBV28 and TRBJ2-4, the full variable domain is DVKVTQSSRYLVKRTGEKVFLECVQDMDHENMFWYRQDPGLGLRLIYFSYDVKMKEKGDIPEGYSVSREKKERFSLILESASTNQTSMYLCASRLGILNIQYFGAGTRLSVL.

The table lists this clone with many counts. The chain employs TRBV6-4 and TRBJ2-2; 7 nucleotides line up with TRBD2. V lost 2 bases and J lost 1; bases outside the gene matches: 4. Germline CDR1 MRHNA, CDR2 SNTAGT. This CDR3 region has 16 residues. The CDR3 DNA reads as TGTGCCAGCAGTGACGGGAGCGGGATGAACACCGGGGAGCTGTTTTTT. This sequence encodes CASSDGSGMNTGELFF.

This clone showed up just a few times. The rearrangement joins TRBV7-9 to TRBJ2-7; D is undetermined. CDR3 length: 11 amino acids. Germline CDR1 SEHNR, CDR2 FQNEAQ (reference sequence). The V end lost 1 base, the J end lost 7 bases, and 5 bases lay between the germline ends. Here the CDR3 reads CASSLGAEQYF. CDR3 sequence (DNA): TGTGCCAGCAGCTTAGGGGCGGAGCAGTACTTC.

The rearrangement joins TRBV11-2 to TRBJ1-2; D remains ambiguous. The CDR3 is 13 residues long. The V gene lost 0 bases and the J gene lost 8 bases, with 10 bases spanning the gap. The V gene's germline CDR1 is SGHAT and CDR2 FQNNGV. CDR3 in amino acids: CASSLDLVGGYTF. CDR3 in DNA: TGTGCCAGCAGCTTAGATCTTGTAGGGGGCTACACCTTC.